Below are 29 T cell receptor beta chains sequenced from a single sample in a study of T cells in localized non-small cell lung cancer. The method was immunoSEQ multiplex PCR; TCRdb's version includes in-frame clones alone and lacks a portion of them. Of approximately 70,000 clones in the sample, roughly 76% were seen once. The input for sequencing was PBMCs, taken before any cancer treatment. The receptors here all came from a man between 40 and 69 years old with stage II lung adenocarcinoma.

The rearrangement links TRBV9 to TRBJ2-1; no reliable D call. Deletions cut 0 bases from V and 7 bases from J, with 5 bases between. Germline CDR1 reads SGDLS; CDR2 reads YYNGEE. The CDR3 runs 12 residues. CDR3 in amino acids: CASSVELNEQFF. Written as DNA, the CDR3 is TGTGCCAGCAGCGTAGAGCTAAATGAGCAGTTCTTC.

The genes are TRBV23-1 and TRBJ1-5; 10 bases map to TRBD1. TRBV23-1 is an open reading frame, and its role is uncertain. V shed 6 bases and J 0 bases; nucleotides not matched to a gene: 8. CDR3 size: 17 residues. CDR3 region: CASRPGQGPDSNQPQHF. The CDR3, as DNA: TGCGCCAGCAGGCCGGGACAGGGGCCCGATAGCAATCAGCCCCAGCATTTT.

The chain carries TRBV6-1 and TRBJ2-7, with D hard to call. Germline values: CDR1 MNHNS, CDR2 SASEGT. The CDR3 contains 12 residues. Trimming stripped 6 bases from V and 1 base from J, with 7 bases between. The CDR3 DNA reads as TGTGCCAGCAGGGGGATATCCTACGAGCAGTACTTC. It encodes CASRGISYEQYF.

The chain joins TRBV19 to TRBJ2-7; no clear D gene. The CDR3 has 15 residues. The germline V gene has CDR1 LNHDA and CDR2 SQIVND (reference sequence). V was pared by 3 bases and J by 1 base, with 13 bases between. In nucleotides, the CDR3 is TGTGCCAGTAGTATGCAGAATCGCGGATCCTACGAGCAGTACTTC. Protein sequence: CASSMQNRGSYEQYF. Supplemented by reference TRBV19 and TRBJ2-7, the full variable domain reads DGGITQSPKYLFRKEGQNVTLSCEQNLNHDAMYWYRQDPGQGLRLIYYSQIVNDFQKGDIAEGYSVSREKKESFPLTVTSAQKNPTAFYLCASSMQNRGSYEQYFGPGTRLTVT.

The chain is built from TRBV19 and TRBJ1-2; D is perhaps TRBD1 (6 bases). Germline-derived CDR1 and CDR2 are LNHDA and SQIVND (reference sequence). The CDR3 is 16 amino acids. V dropped 1 base and J dropped 4 bases, with 16 bases sitting between them. Written as DNA, the CDR3 is TGTGCCAGTAGTATAGTGGATAGGGGGGGCGGCTATGGCTACACCTTC. As protein: CASSIVDRGGGYGYTF.

The genes are TRBV2 and TRBJ1-4; D is uncertain. The CDR3 sequence is 11 residues long. CDR1 and CDR2 from the germline V gene are SNHLY and FYNNEI. V lost 3 bases and J lost 8, with 4 bases in between. The CDR3 loop is CASSEAEKLFF. Written as DNA, the CDR3 is TGTGCCAGCAGTGAGGCGGAAAAACTGTTTTTT.

V and J are TRBV9 and TRBJ1-3; TRBD1 agrees at 8 bases. With V trimmed by 4 bases and J by 2 bases, 11 bases remained unmatched. The CDR3 is 17 residues long. CDR1 is SGDLS and CDR2 is YYNGEE in the germline V gene. Here the CDR3 DNA reads TGTGCCAGCAGCCGAGGGACAGGACTTCAGCCTGGAAACACCATATATTTT. Its translation: CASSRGTGLQPGNTIYF. The variable domain in full, with the rest retrieved from reference TRBV9 and TRBJ1-3, is DSGVTQTPKHLITATGQRVTLRCSPRSGDLSVYWYQQSLDQGLQFLIQYYNGEERAKGNILERFSAQQFPDLHSELNLSSLELGDSALYFCASSRGTGLQPGNTIYFGEGSWLTVV.

The chain combines TRBV4-1 with TRBJ1-3, with a tentative D call TRBD1 (6 bases). CDR1 is MGHRA and CDR2 is YSYEKL in the germline V gene. The V gene lost 5 bases and the J gene lost 0 bases, with 14 bases spanning the gap. The CDR3 loop spans 16 amino acids. This chain's CDR3 is CASSKGELSSGNTIYF. The DNA for the CDR3 is TGCGCCAGCAGCAAGGGGGAGTTATCCTCTGGAAACACCATATATTTT.

The J gene is TRBJ1-3, the V gene TRBV28, with 10 nucleotides matching TRBD1. The V and J ends lost 5 bases and 0 bases, in that order; junction bases with no gene match: 10. This CDR3 region has 18 residues. In germline, CDR1 is MDHEN, CDR2 SYDVKM. CDR3 DNA sequence: TGTGCCAGCAGTAGGAGGGTCCGGGACAGGGGCTCTGGAAACACCATATATTTT. Encoded protein: CASSRRVRDRGSGNTIYF.

This clone has only one observation. The chain carries TRBV4-1 and TRBJ2-7, with 9 bases matching TRBD1. The CDR3 has 15 amino acids. Germline CDR1 MGHRA, CDR2 YSYEKL. The junction had 5 bases not matched to a gene; V was cut back by 3 bases and J by 2 bases. CDR3 nucleotides: TGCGCCAGCAGCCATCCGGGACAGGGCCCCTACGAGCAGTACTTC. Residues: CASSHPGQGPYEQYF.

The chain has TRBV2 and TRBJ2-7; D is unresolved. The length of the CDR3 is 11 residues. V was cut by 4 bases and J by 4 bases, with 5 bases left in between. The germline V gene has CDR1 SNHLY and CDR2 FYNNEI. In nucleotides, the CDR3 is TGTGCCAGCAGTGTTAGGTACGAGCAGTACTTC. Amino acid sequence: CASSVRYEQYF.

The CDR3 DNA follows: TGTGCCAGCATCTTGACTGGACCTAACGGGATCTATGGCTACACCTTC. It is translated as CASILTGPNGIYGYTF. The rearrangement uses TRBV2 and TRBJ1-2; D is unclear. Trimming cost V 7 bases and J 4 bases, with 22 bases left between them. The CDR3 runs to 16 residues. Germline V gives CDR1 SNHLY, CDR2 FYNNEI.

V and J are TRBV19 and TRBJ2-1; 11 bases are shared with TRBD1. Germline V gene lookup returns CDR1 LNHDA and CDR2 SQIVND (reference sequence). This CDR3 region has 15 residues. The junction had 7 bases not matched to a gene; V was cut back by 0 bases and J by 12 bases. The chain's CDR3 is CASSIEGQGESGQFF. The CDR3, as DNA: TGTGCCAGTAGTATAGAGGGACAGGGGGAAAGTGGGCAGTTCTTC.

The genes are TRBV5-1 and TRBJ1-5; D might be TRBD1 (6 bases). CDR3 size: 15 residues. Germline V gene sequence: CDR1 SGHRS, CDR2 YFSETQ. V was trimmed by 2 bases and J by 4 bases, leaving 13 bases between them. The CDR3 sequence: CASSLQGHENQPQHF. The CDR3 region has the DNA TGCGCCAGCAGCTTACAGGGACATGAGAATCAGCCCCAGCATTTT.

The chain has TRBV19 and TRBJ2-1, with 9 bases lining up with TRBD2. V dropped 1 base and J dropped 10; count of bases not matched to a gene: 8. This CDR3 is 15 amino acids long. Germline loops: CDR1 LNHDA, CDR2 SQIVND (reference sequence). CDR3 in amino acids: CASSIAAGGPGEQFF. CDR3 nucleotides: TGTGCCAGTAGTATAGCGGCGGGAGGGCCAGGCGAGCAGTTCTTC.

The J gene is TRBJ2-2, the V gene TRBV7-2; D unclear. V lost 2 bases, J lost 2 bases, and 9 bases lay in between. There are 15 residues in the CDR3. The V gene's germline CDR1 is SGHTA and CDR2 FQGNSA. The CDR3 protein is CASSLQDLNTGELFF. The CDR3 region has the DNA TGTGCCAGCAGCTTACAAGACCTTAACACCGGGGAGCTGTTTTTT.

V and J are TRBV7-9 and TRBJ1-4, with D possibly being TRBD1 (5 bases). Trimming took 5 bases from V and 7 from J, leaving 14 bases between them. CDR3 length: 14 amino acids. Germline CDR1 is SEHNR and CDR2 is FQNEAQ (reference sequence). CDR3 protein: CASSIPGAIEKLFF. DNA for the CDR3: TGTGCCAGCAGCATTCCTGGGGCGATTGAAAAACTGTTTTTT. The full variable domain, rest sourced from reference TRBV7-9 and TRBJ1-4, is DTGVSQNPRHKITKRGQNVTFRCDPISEHNRLYWYRQTLGQGPEFLTYFQNEAQLEKSRLLSDRFSAERPKGSFSTLEIQRTEQGDSAMYLCASSIPGAIEKLFFGSGTQLSVL.

V is TRBV5-4 and J is TRBJ1-2; 8 positions match TRBD1. Germline V gene sequence: CDR1 SGHNT, CDR2 YYREEE (reference sequence). CDR3 length: 14 amino acids. The V segment lost 4 bases and the J segment 3 bases; nucleotides outside the gene matches: 5. DNA for the CDR3: TGTGCCAGCAGCCCCCGGGACAGGTACTATGGCTACACCTTC. This gives the protein CASSPRDRYYGYTF.

The chain has TRBV5-1 and TRBJ1-5, with a weak D call TRBD1 (5 bases). The CDR3 has 15 amino acids. In germline, CDR1 is SGHRS, CDR2 YFSETQ. The V end lost 4 bases, the J end lost 1 base, and 12 bases lay between the germline ends. CDR3 protein: CASSPEGPSNQPQHF. As DNA, the CDR3 is TGCGCCAGCAGCCCGGAGGGGCCCAGCAATCAGCCCCAGCATTTT.

This clone came up once. The chain links TRBV7-3 to TRBJ2-1; 9 positions agree with TRBD2. Germline lookup yields CDR1 SGHTA and CDR2 FQGTGA. The V and J ends lost 2 bases and 9 bases, in that order; junction bases with no gene match: 2. This CDR3 is 13 amino acids long. The CDR3 spells CASSLLAGSEQFF. The CDR3 nucleotides read TGTGCCAGCAGCTTACTAGCGGGAAGTGAGCAGTTCTTC.

The chain is built from TRBV5-1 and TRBJ2-2; 10 bases are shared with TRBD2. CDR3 length: 14 residues. CDR1 SGHRS and CDR2 YFSETQ come from the germline V gene. V lost 2 bases to trimming and J lost 5 bases; unmatched junction nucleotides: 0. CDR3 DNA sequence: TGCGCCAGCAGCTTACTAGCGGGGACCGGGGAGCTGTTTTTT. Protein sequence: CASSLLAGTGELFF.

This rearrangement joins TRBV18 to TRBJ2-3; possibly TRBD1 for D (5 bases). Looked up from germline, CDR1 is KGHSH and CDR2 is LQKENI. Trimming removed 0 bases from V and 4 bases from J, with 8 bases in between. The length of the CDR3 is 14 residues. CDR3 nucleotides: TGTGCCAGCTCACCACCTGTCAGGGCAGATACGCAGTATTTT. Translation gives CASSPPVRADTQYF.

The chain employs TRBV27 and TRBJ1-4; D is ambiguous. The CDR3 length is 14 residues. Germline CDR1 reads MNHEY; CDR2 reads SMNVEV (reference sequence). With 3 bases removed from V and 6 bases from J, the gap between germline ends came to 11 bases. CDR3 sequence: CASSLEREHEKLFF. The CDR3 DNA follows: TGTGCCAGCAGTTTGGAAAGGGAACATGAAAAACTGTTTTTT. Based on the CDR3 plus reference TRBV27 and TRBJ1-4, the full variable domain is EAQVTQNPRYLITVTGKKLTVTCSQNMNHEYMSWYRQDPGLGLRQIYYSMNVEVTDKGDVPEGYKVSRKEKRNFPLILESPSPNQTSLYFCASSLEREHEKLFFGSGTQLSVL.

The chain has TRBV11-2 and TRBJ2-7, with D possibly matching TRBD2 (6 bases). CDR1 and CDR2 from the germline V gene are SGHAT and FQNNGV. The CDR3 extends over 16 amino acids. V was cut by 6 bases and J by 0 bases, with 18 bases left in between. The CDR3 sequence: CASSRTMGGDSYEQYF. In nucleotides, the CDR3 is TGTGCCAGCAGTCGCACTATGGGGGGAGACTCCTACGAGCAGTACTTC.

The chain has TRBV7-2 and TRBJ1-2, with unresolved D. The CDR3 contains 15 residues. Trimming removed 1 base from V and 0 bases from J, with 9 bases in between. The germline CDR1 and CDR2 sequences are SGHTA and FQGNSA. The CDR3 reads CASSLGQATNYGYTF. In nucleotides, the CDR3 is TGTGCCAGCAGCTTAGGGCAGGCTACTAACTATGGCTACACCTTC.

This clone occurred a few times. The DNA of the CDR3 is TGTGCCAGCAGCGGGACAGGGGTCCTGGAGTCCCAGCATTTT. It encodes CASSGTGVLESQHF. V usage is TRBV6-6 and J usage is TRBJ1-5; 10 bases align to TRBD1. The CDR3 is 14 residues long. Germline CDR1 reads MNHNY; CDR2 reads SVGAGI (reference sequence). V lost 6 bases, J lost 11 bases, and 10 bases stayed unmatched.

The J gene is TRBJ1-1, the V gene TRBV6-6, with 9 nucleotides matching TRBD1. The V segment lost 6 bases and the J segment 0 bases; nucleotides outside the gene matches: 2. This CDR3 is built from 14 residues. Germline V gives CDR1 MNHNY, CDR2 SVGAGI (reference sequence). The CDR3 region is CASRDRGMNTEAFF. CDR3 in DNA: TGTGCCAGCAGGGACAGGGGAATGAACACTGAAGCTTTCTTT.

The rearrangement joins TRBV6-5 to TRBJ1-1, with 8 bases aligning to TRBD1. The germline gives CDR1 MNHEY, CDR2 SVGAGI. The CDR3 is 14 residues long. Unmatched junction bases numbered 7, after V lost 5 bases and J lost 5 bases. The CDR3 nucleotides are TGTGCCAGCAGTCCGTCACAGGGGGGAACTGAAGCTTTCTTT. Residues: CASSPSQGGTEAFF.

V usage is TRBV10-3 and J usage is TRBJ2-3; 9 bases agree with TRBD2. The CDR3 extends over 14 amino acids. Germline V lookup: CDR1 ENHRY, CDR2 SYGVKD. V was pared by 11 bases and J by 6 bases, with 12 bases of the junction left unmatched. Written as DNA, the CDR3 is TGTGCCTCCCGAGTCGCGGGAGGGGAGGATACGCAGTATTTT. Amino acid sequence: CASRVAGGEDTQYF.